This T cell receptor beta chain was identified during a study of human thymus T cells (dated by TCRdb to 2018 to 2021). At the level of the whole study: The study characterized TCR alpha and beta repertoires from seven to nine infant thymus samples and a few related peripheral blood samples. The infant donors were about 7 to 244 days old, and the cohort included over five males and a couple of females. The study at large found these results: On average, roughly 810,000 unique TCRB clonotypes were obtained from thymus samples, compared with about 84,000 from blood samples. The related research found that thymic TCR repertoires overlapped highly between unrelated individuals. Biased V and J gene segment usage appeared to be present in both thymic and peripheral blood repertoires.

Using the immunoSEQ multiplex PCR assay, the TCRB and TCRAD loci were amplified from a standardized quantity of quality-controlled genomic DNA. The amplicons spanned the V(D)J region and were long enough to cover the CDR3 and allow V and J genes to be identified. Amplicon sequencing was performed on an Illumina platform through the commercial immunoSEQ service. As for the original processing: Corrections for primer bias and sequencing errors followed previously described methods, while TCRAD and TCRB definitions were based on the IMGT database. immunoSEQ Analyzer 3.0 and VDJTools were used for repertoire analysis, which covered basic statistics, V/J segment usage, diversity estimates, rarefaction and pairwise overlap. Diversity was estimated using the Chao1, ChaoE, Efron-Thisted, Shannon and inverse Simpson indices, and was also estimated on datasets down-sampled to the size of the smallest sample. For repertoire overlap, CDR3 nucleotide sequence, V gene and J gene had to match strictly, and clustering was done by Jaccard-based multidimensional scaling. In its TCRdb copy, this immuneACCESS table keeps in-frame sequences only and misses some clones. Where compared with another copy, unresolved V genes explain less than half of these, and the others have no known cause. The DNA was the basis for D and trimming; V, J and clone size are from that table. The sample data list roughly 130,000 clones, and around 94% of these were observed just once. 0.02% to 0.03% of the sample is held by the ten biggest clonotypes.

This clone was observed a single time. Its antigen has not been determined. Base qualities are not recorded, but no much larger clone differs from it by a single base. Thymus tissue was collected as surgical resects that were removed during corrective cardiac surgery. In Finland, the donors were immunologically healthy infants who were having open corrective cardiac surgery for congenital heart defects. Thymocytes were freed from the tissue by mechanical means and kept at -70 degrees C as pellets of roughly 10-32 million cells. A QIAsymphony instrument was used to extract genomic DNA from the frozen cell pellets. The CDR3 measures 15 amino acids from cysteine to phenylalanine. Only the CDR3 region is kept as DNA, spanning 45 bases read in frame from base 1. Trimming at the junction amounts to 5 bases on V and 6 bases on J, and the germline ends lie 17 bases apart. Per the germline V gene, MNHEY is the CDR1 and SVGAGI is the CDR2.

In this chain, TRBV6-5 is recombined with TRBJ1-5; the D gene identity is not certain. Material: thymus tissue. The clonotype comes from a boy younger than two with a congenital heart defect but otherwise immunologically healthy. The DNA sequence reads TGTGCCAGCAGTCCTACCGGCCCATACCCTCAGCCCCAGCATTTT. Its coded protein is CASSPTGPYPQPQHF.